This record covers a single T cell receptor beta chain. The sample comes from a study of cytomegalovirus exposure and HLA in healthy donors. Healthy bone marrow donors supplied every sample. Looked up from germline, CDR1 is SGHNT and CDR2 is YYREEE (reference sequence). Trimming took off 3 bases at V and 9 bases at J, with 13 bases between the two ends. The CDR3 covers 14 residues. The PCR employed 60 Vbeta primers together with 13 Jbeta primers. Only in-frame clones appear in the TCRdb table, and some are missing; sequencing was by immunoSEQ multiplex PCR. This repertoire shows about 130,000 clones, roughly four fifths found once; its top ten account for 5.8%.

The gene calls are TRBV5-4 and TRBJ1-6; D remains ambiguous. Sequences were obtained from PBMCs. The TCR was taken from a woman between 45 and 65 years old in good health and CMV-seropositive. CDR3 residues: CASSSTDAFSPLHF. In DNA form, the CDR3 reads TGTGCCAGCAGCTCCACAGATGCTTTTTCACCCCTCCACTTT.